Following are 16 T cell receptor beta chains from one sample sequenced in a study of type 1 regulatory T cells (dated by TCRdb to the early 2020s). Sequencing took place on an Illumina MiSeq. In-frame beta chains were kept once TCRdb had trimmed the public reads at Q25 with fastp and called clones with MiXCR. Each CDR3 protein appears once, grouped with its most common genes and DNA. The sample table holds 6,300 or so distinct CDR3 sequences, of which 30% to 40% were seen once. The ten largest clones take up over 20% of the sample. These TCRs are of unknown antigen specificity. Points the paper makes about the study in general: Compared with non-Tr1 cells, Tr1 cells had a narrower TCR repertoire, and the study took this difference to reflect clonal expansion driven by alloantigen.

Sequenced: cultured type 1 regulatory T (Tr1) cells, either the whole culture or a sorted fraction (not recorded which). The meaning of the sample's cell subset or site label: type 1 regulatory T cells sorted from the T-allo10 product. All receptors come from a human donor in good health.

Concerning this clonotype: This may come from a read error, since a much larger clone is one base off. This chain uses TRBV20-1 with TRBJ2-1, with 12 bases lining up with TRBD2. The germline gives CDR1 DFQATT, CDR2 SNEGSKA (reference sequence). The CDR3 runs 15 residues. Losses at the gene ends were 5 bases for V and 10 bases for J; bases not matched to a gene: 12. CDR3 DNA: TGCAGTGCTCTGACTAGCGGGAGAAGCTCCTACGAGCAGTTCTTC. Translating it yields CSALTSGRSSYEQFF.

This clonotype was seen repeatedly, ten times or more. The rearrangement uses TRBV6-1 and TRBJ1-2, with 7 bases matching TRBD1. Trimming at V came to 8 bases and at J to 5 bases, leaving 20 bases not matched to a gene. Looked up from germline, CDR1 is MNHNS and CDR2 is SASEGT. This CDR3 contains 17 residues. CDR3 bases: TGTGCCAGCGGTTCGGGACAGACTATCATGACGGTTTATGGCTACACCTTC. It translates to CASGSGQTIMTVYGYTF.

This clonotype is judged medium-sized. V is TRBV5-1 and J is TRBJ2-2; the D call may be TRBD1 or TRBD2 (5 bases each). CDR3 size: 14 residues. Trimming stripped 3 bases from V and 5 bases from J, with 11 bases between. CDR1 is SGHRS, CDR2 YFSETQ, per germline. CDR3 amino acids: CASSSIGGTGELFF. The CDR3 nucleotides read TGCGCCAGCAGCTCGATTGGGGGAACCGGGGAGCTGTTTTTT.

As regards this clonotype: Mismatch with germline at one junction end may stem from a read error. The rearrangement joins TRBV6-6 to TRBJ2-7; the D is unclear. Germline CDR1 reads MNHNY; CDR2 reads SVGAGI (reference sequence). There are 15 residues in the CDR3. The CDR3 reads CASSYTGSRSYERYF. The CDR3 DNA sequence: TGTGCCAGCAGTTACACCGGGTCCCGCTCCTACGAGCGGTACTTC.

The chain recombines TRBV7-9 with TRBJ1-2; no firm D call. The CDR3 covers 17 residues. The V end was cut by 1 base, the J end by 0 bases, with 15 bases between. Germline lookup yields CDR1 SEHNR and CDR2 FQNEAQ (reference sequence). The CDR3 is CASSLGGAGGTNYGYTF. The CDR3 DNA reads TGTGCCAGCAGCTTAGGTGGTGCAGGAGGGACTAACTATGGCTACACCTTC.

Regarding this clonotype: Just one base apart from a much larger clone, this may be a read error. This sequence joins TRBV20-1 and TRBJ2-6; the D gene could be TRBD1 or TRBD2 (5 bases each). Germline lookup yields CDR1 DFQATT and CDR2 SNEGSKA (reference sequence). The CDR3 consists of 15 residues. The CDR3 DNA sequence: TGCAGTGCTACCCCGGGACCGCCTGGGGCCAACATCCTGACTTTC. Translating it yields CSATPGPPGANILTF.

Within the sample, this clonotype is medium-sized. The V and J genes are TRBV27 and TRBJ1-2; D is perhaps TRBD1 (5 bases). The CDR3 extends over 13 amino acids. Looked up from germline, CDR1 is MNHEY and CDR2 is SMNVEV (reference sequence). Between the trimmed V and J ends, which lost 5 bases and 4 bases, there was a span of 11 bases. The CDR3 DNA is TGTGCCAGCAGTCCCCTCAGGGCCTATGGCTACACCTTC. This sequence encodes CASSPLRAYGYTF.

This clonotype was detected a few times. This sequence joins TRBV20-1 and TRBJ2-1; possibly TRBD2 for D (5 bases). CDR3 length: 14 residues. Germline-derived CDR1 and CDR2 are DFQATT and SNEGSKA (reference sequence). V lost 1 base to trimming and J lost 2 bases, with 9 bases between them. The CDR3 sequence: CSARARDTYNEQFF. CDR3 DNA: TGCAGTGCTAGAGCCCGGGATACCTACAATGAGCAGTTCTTC.

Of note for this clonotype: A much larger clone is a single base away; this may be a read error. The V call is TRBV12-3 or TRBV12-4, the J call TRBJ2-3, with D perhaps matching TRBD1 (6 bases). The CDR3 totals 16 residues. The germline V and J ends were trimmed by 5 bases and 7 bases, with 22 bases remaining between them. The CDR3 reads CASSRFKQGKGNTQYF. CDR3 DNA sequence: TGTGCCAGCAGTCGGTTTAAGCAGGGGAAGGGGAATACGCAGTATTTT.

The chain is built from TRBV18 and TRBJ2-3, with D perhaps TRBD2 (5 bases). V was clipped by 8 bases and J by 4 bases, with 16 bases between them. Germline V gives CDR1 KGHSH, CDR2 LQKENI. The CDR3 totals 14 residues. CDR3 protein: CASTTVGSADTQYF. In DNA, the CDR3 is TGTGCCAGCACAACAGTTGGGAGCGCAGATACGCAGTATTTT. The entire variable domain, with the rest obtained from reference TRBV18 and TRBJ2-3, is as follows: NAGVMQNPRHLVRRRGQEARLRCSPMKGHSHVYWYRQLPEEGLKFMVYLQKENIIDESGMPKERFSAEFPKEGPSILRIQQVVRGDSAAYFCASTTVGSADTQYFGPGTRLTVL.

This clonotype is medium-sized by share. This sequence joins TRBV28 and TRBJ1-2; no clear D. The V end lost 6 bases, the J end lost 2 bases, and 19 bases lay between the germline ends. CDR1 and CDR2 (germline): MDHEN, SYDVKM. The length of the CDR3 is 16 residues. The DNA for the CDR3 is TGTGCCAGCAGCCTCGTTTCCGTTCGATTGAACTATGGCTACACCTTC. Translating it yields CASSLVSVRLNYGYTF.

This CDR3 reads CSAPGGGATGELFF. DNA of the CDR3: TGCAGTGCTCCTGGGGGCGGAGCCACCGGGGAGCTGTTTTTT. This chain uses TRBV20-1 with TRBJ2-2; the D gene is possibly TRBD1 (6 bases). The ends were cut back, 5 bases at V and 4 bases at J, with 14 bases in the middle. The CDR3 extends over 14 amino acids. Germline CDR1 DFQATT, CDR2 SNEGSKA (reference sequence).

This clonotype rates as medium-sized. The CDR3 protein is CSARVDSLNTEAFF. CDR3 DNA sequence: TGCAGTGCTAGAGTCGACTCATTGAACACTGAAGCTTTCTTT. The chain links TRBV20-1 to TRBJ1-1; D is unresolved. The CDR3 is 14 residues long. Germline V gene data show CDR1 as DFQATT and CDR2 as SNEGSKA (reference sequence). V was trimmed by 1 base and J by 0 bases, leaving 9 bases between them.

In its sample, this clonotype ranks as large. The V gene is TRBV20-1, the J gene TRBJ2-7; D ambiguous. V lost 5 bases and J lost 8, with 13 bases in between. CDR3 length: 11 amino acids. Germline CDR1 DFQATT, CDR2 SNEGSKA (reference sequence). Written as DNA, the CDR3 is TGCAGTGCTTCGGACGAGCAAAAGCAGTACTTC. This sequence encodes CSASDEQKQYF.

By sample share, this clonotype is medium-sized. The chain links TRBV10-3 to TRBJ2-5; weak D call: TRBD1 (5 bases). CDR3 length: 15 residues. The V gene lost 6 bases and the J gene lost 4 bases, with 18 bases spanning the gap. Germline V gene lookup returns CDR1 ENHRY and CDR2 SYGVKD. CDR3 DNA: TGTGCCATCAGACCAGGGTCGCTGGTGTCAGAGACCCAGTACTTC. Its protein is CAIRPGSLVSETQYF.

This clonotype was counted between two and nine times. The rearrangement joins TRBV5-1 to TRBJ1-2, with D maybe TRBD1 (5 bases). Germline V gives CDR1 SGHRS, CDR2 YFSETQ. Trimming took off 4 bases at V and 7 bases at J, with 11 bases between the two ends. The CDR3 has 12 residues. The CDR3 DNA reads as TGCGCCAGCAGCGAACCAGGGTTTGGCTACACCTTC. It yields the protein CASSEPGFGYTF.